This entry lists 21 T cell receptor beta chains sequenced from one sample in a study of shared clonotypes between healthy human individuals (dated by TCRdb to about 2020). The method was the immunoSEQ multiplex PCR assay. TCRdb mirrors the immuneACCESS table, restricted to in-frame sequences. Some clones are absent from its copies; in checked studies, under half trace to an unresolved V gene, and the reason for the others is unknown. The sample table records roughly 640,000 clones; approximately 74% of these occur just once. In total, the top ten clones hold more than 1.5% of the sample. Sequencing was carried out using memory CD4+ T cells sorted from blood. The sample's cell subset or site label, in plain terms: CD45RA-negative fraction. The receptors shown here come from a woman in her 30s in good health.

The V gene is TRBV19, the J gene TRBJ1-1; D is unresolved. Germline CDR1 reads LNHDA; CDR2 reads SQIVND (reference sequence). The CDR3 has 14 residues. Trimming stripped 5 bases from V and 0 bases from J, with 10 bases between. Here the CDR3 DNA reads TGTGCCAGTAGTGATTGGTCGGTGAACACTGAAGCTTTCTTT. As protein: CASSDWSVNTEAFF.

This chain joins TRBV29-1 and TRBJ2-7, with 7 bases that match TRBD2. Germline lookup yields CDR1 SQVTM and CDR2 ANQGSEA. The ends lost 3 bases at V and 6 bases at J; junction bases unmatched: 11. The CDR3 extends over 14 amino acids. In nucleotides, the CDR3 is TGCAGCGTTGAGACAGCGGGGAGGGTTGGCGAGCAGTACTTC. Its protein is CSVETAGRVGEQYF.

A few counts support this clone. V usage is TRBV29-1 and J usage is TRBJ2-1; perhaps D is TRBD1 or TRBD2 (5 bases each). V was cut by 6 bases and J by 4 bases, with 16 bases left in between. Germline loops: CDR1 SQVTM, CDR2 ANQGSEA. This CDR3 is built from 14 residues. The CDR3 reads CSVDRGVLYNEQFF. The CDR3 nucleotides are TGCAGCGTCGATCGAGGGGTACTGTACAATGAGCAGTTCTTC.

This clone was seen only a few times. The rearrangement uses TRBV10-3 and TRBJ2-7; D may correspond to TRBD1 or TRBD2 (5 bases each). This CDR3 comprises 11 residues. V was pared by 9 bases and J by 7 bases, with 13 bases between. CDR1 and CDR2 from the germline V gene are ENHRY and SYGVKD. The CDR3 DNA follows: TGTGCCATGGGGACGGCGAATGAGCAGTACTTC. Its translation is CAMGTANEQYF.

The chain links TRBV7-2 to TRBJ2-5; a weak D match, TRBD1 (5 bases). Germline CDR1 is SGHTA and CDR2 is FQGNSA. V lost 4 bases, J lost 5 bases, and 20 bases lay in between. This CDR3 has 16 amino acids. In nucleotides, the CDR3 is TGTGCCAGCAGCTCCTTACGCGGACCCCCAGGGGAGACCCAGTACTTC. Protein sequence: CASSSLRGPPGETQYF.

This clone showed up just a few times. The same CDR3 is also encoded by other DNA sequences in this sample. This chain links TRBV18 with TRBJ2-7, with 11 bases aligning to TRBD2. The CDR3 sequence is 16 residues long. The junction had 4 bases not matched to a gene; V was cut back by 2 bases and J by 1 base. Germline V gene data show CDR1 as KGHSH and CDR2 as LQKENI. The CDR3 region is CASSPTTSGRSYEQYF. The CDR3 DNA is TGTGCCAGCTCACCAACCACTAGCGGGAGATCCTACGAGCAGTACTTC.

This clone was detected many times. In DNA form, the CDR3 reads TGTGCCAGCAGCCCCGGGACGTTTAAATATGGCTACACCTTC. Amino acid sequence: CASSPGTFKYGYTF. The rearrangement joins TRBV11-2 to TRBJ1-2; D is perhaps TRBD1 (5 bases). The CDR3 is 14 residues long. The V and J ends lost 5 bases and 5 bases respectively, with 15 bases between them. Germline values: CDR1 SGHAT, CDR2 FQNNGV.

This clone showed up just once. V and J are TRBV28 and TRBJ2-5, with D maybe TRBD2 (6 bases). The CDR3 totals 15 residues. The ends were cut back, 5 bases at V and 5 bases at J, with 18 bases in the middle. Germline CDR1 reads MDHEN; CDR2 reads SYDVKM. CDR3 bases: TGTGCCAGCAGTGATCCCAGCGGAGGGAAGGAGACCCAGTACTTC. Its protein is CASSDPSGGKETQYF.

The rearrangement uses TRBV2 and TRBJ2-7; no clear D. The CDR3 runs 15 residues. Germline CDR1 is SNHLY and CDR2 is FYNNEI. Trimming took off 6 bases at V and 3 bases at J, with 18 bases between the two ends. CDR3 in DNA: TGTGCCAGCAGCGGGCCCAGCCTGCGGAACTACGAGCAGTACTTC. This codes for CASSGPSLRNYEQYF.

This clone has more than one count but fewer than ten. V and J are TRBV7-7 and TRBJ1-1, with D possibly being TRBD1 (5 bases). Trimming took off 5 bases at V and 6 bases at J, with 19 bases between the two ends. The CDR3 spans 15 residues. Germline V gives CDR1 SSHAT, CDR2 FNYEAQ (reference sequence). The CDR3: CASSERDRSIAEAFF. CDR3 bases: TGTGCCAGCAGCGAAAGGGACCGAAGTATCGCTGAAGCTTTCTTT.

V and J are TRBV19 and TRBJ1-4; TRBD1 is a possible D gene (5 bases). The CDR3 is 14 residues long. Germline-derived CDR1 and CDR2 are LNHDA and SQIVND (reference sequence). The V and J ends lost 5 bases and 13 bases respectively, with 20 bases between them. As DNA, the CDR3 is TGTGCCAGTAGTCCGCCCGGGACGGTCCAGAGACTGTTTTTT. Translating gives CASSPPGTVQRLFF.

This sequence joins TRBV6-1 and TRBJ1-2; D might be TRBD1 (6 bases). The V end lost 5 bases, the J end lost 6 bases, and 10 bases lay between the germline ends. Germline CDR1 is MNHNS and CDR2 is SASEGT. The CDR3 sequence is 12 residues long. CDR3 protein: CASSHRADGYTF. The CDR3 nucleotides are TGTGCCAGCAGTCACAGGGCTGATGGCTACACCTTC.

This chain links TRBV25-1 with TRBJ2-5; the D gene is possibly TRBD1 (5 bases). V gave up 3 bases and J gave up 5 bases, with 16 bases separating them. Germline V gene lookup returns CDR1 MGHDK and CDR2 SYGVNS. The CDR3 length is 15 residues. Written as DNA, the CDR3 is TGTGCCAGCAGTGATCAAAGGGGAACCAAGGAGACCCAGTACTTC. Encoded protein: CASSDQRGTKETQYF. The full variable domain, with the rest looked up from reference TRBV25-1 and TRBJ2-5, is EADIYQTPRYLVIGTGKKITLECSQTMGHDKMYWYQQDPGMELHLIHYSYGVNSTEKGDLSSESTVSRIRTEHFPLTLESARPSHTSQYLCASSDQRGTKETQYFGPGTRLLVL.

This clone has a handful of counts. This sequence joins TRBV18 and TRBJ2-5, with 7 bases lining up with TRBD2. CDR3 length: 13 residues. V lost 4 bases, J lost 4 bases, and 3 bases stayed unmatched. CDR1 and CDR2 from the germline V gene are KGHSH and LQKENI. CDR3 sequence (DNA): TGTGCCAGCTCACTTCCGGGGGGAGAGACCCAGTACTTC. Protein sequence: CASSLPGGETQYF.

The rearrangement joins TRBV11-3 to TRBJ1-1, with TRBD1 as a possible D gene (5 bases). The germline gives CDR1 SGHNT, CDR2 YENEEA. V lost 5 bases and J 1 base, leaving 11 bases between the germline ends. CDR3 length: 14 amino acids. The CDR3: CASSKSGTNTEAFF. The DNA of the CDR3 is TGTGCCAGCAGCAAATCGGGGACGAACACTGAAGCTTTCTTT. Full variable domain (remainder filled in from reference TRBV11-3 and TRBJ1-1): EAGVVQSPRYKIIEKKQPVAFWCNPISGHNTLYWYLQNLGQGPELLIRYENEEAVDDSQLPKDRFSAERLKGVDSTLKIQPAELGDSAVYLCASSKSGTNTEAFFGQGTRLTVV.

As to this clone: Given a much more abundant clone one base away, this may be a read error. The same CDR3 arises from other DNA sequences in this sample as well. V gene TRBV7-2 combines with J gene TRBJ2-3; D uncertain. V shed 0 bases and J shed 5 bases, with 0 bases lying between them. CDR1 SGHTA and CDR2 FQGNSA come from the germline V gene. The length of the CDR3 is 11 residues. The DNA of the CDR3 is TGTGCCAGCAGCTTAGCAGATACGCAGTATTTT. Residues: CASSLADTQYF.

This clone occurred many times. Distinct nucleotide sequences in the sample also encode this CDR3. This rearrangement joins TRBV7-2 to TRBJ2-2, with TRBD1 as a possible D gene (5 bases). CDR3 length equals 16 residues. With 5 bases removed from V and 0 bases from J, the gap between germline ends came to 13 bases. The V gene's germline CDR1 is SGHTA and CDR2 FQGNSA. In nucleotides, the CDR3 is TGTGCCAGCAGCCCAGGCGGACACGCGAACACCGGGGAGCTGTTTTTT. Translation gives CASSPGGHANTGELFF.

This chain connects TRBV7-2 to TRBJ2-3; possible D gene TRBD1, 6 bases. This CDR3 is built from 16 residues. Deletions cut 1 base from V and 3 bases from J, with 14 bases between. Germline lookup yields CDR1 SGHTA and CDR2 FQGNSA. CDR3 sequence: CASSLGQGFTTDTQYF. The CDR3, as DNA: TGTGCCAGCAGCTTAGGGCAGGGGTTCACTACAGATACGCAGTATTTT.

This clone was seen a few times. The same CDR3 also results from other DNA sequences found in this sample. The chain carries TRBV5-1 and TRBJ1-1; D may be TRBD1 (5 bases). Trimming took 1 base from V and 1 from J, leaving 8 bases between them. Per germline, CDR1 SGHRS and CDR2 YFSETQ. The CDR3 has 14 amino acids. The CDR3 nucleotides read TGCGCCAGCAGCTTGTCGGGGGGGAACACTGAAGCTTTCTTT. Its translation: CASSLSGGNTEAFF. Filled out from reference TRBV5-1 and TRBJ1-1, the complete variable domain reads KAGVTQTPRYLIKTRGQQVTLSCSPISGHRSVSWYQQTPGQGLQFLFEYFSETQRNKGNFPGRFSGRQFSNSRSEMNVSTLELGDSALYLCASSLSGGNTEAFFGQGTRLTVV.

The rearrangement uses TRBV21-1 and TRBJ2-6; the DNA was not used to check the table's D call, TRBD1. TRBV21-1 is flagged as a pseudogene. The CDR3 is 15 residues long. As DNA, the CDR3 is TGTGCCAGCAGCAAAACAGCCTCTGGGGCCAACGTCCTGACTTTC. Protein sequence: CASSKTASGANVLTF.

The V call is TRBV2, the J call TRBJ2-7; 7 bases are a match to TRBD1. Germline values: CDR1 SNHLY, CDR2 FYNNEI. Trimming at V came to 6 bases and at J to 3 bases, leaving 5 bases not matched to a gene. This CDR3 contains 13 residues. CDR3 nucleotide sequence: TGTGCCAGCAGGGGGACAGACGTCTACGAGCAGTACTTC. Its translation is CASRGTDVYEQYF.